This T cell receptor (beta chain) was observed in a study of blood T cells in healthy people across ages. Combining a sample-barcoded 5' primer with a J-beta primer mix, a second PCR ran for about 6 to 12 cycles. A 12-random-nucleotide template-switch adaptor tagged each cDNA molecule. In TCRdb, the 5' RACE reads were re-called with MiXCR into one record per CDR3 protein. The profile shows fewer than 1 million distinct CDR3 sequences, 44% of them singletons. This CDR3 has 15 amino acids. Germline V gene data show CDR1 as KGHSH and CDR2 as LQKENI. V shed 2 bases, J shed 1 base, and the junction held 5 bases outside the gene matches.

J is TRBJ2-7 and V is TRBV18, with 7 bases lining up with TRBD1. This clonotype was sampled from a man aged 55-75 years in good health. The sample was blood. The CDR3 protein is CASSPRAGGSYEQYF. In nucleotides, the CDR3 is TGTGCCAGCTCACCAAGGGCAGGGGGTTCCTACGAGCAGTACTTC. Full variable domain (outside the CDR3, taken from reference TRBV18 and TRBJ2-7): NAGVMQNPRHLVRRRGQEARLRCSPMKGHSHVYWYRQLPEEGLKFMVYLQKENIIDESGMPKERFSAEFPKEGPSILRIQQVVRGDSAAYFCASSPRAGGSYEQYFGPGTRLTVT.